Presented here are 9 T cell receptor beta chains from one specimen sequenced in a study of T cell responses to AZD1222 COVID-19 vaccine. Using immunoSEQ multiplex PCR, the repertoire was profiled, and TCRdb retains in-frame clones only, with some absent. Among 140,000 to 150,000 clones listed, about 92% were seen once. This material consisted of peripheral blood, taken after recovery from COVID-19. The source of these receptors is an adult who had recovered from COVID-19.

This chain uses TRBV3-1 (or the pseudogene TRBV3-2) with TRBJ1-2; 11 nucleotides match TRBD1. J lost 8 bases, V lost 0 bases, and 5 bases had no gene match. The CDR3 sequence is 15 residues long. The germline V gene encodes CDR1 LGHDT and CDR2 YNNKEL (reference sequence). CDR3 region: CASSQDEWTGGGYTF. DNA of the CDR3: TGTGCCAGCAGCCAAGACGAATGGACAGGGGGCGGCTACACCTTC.

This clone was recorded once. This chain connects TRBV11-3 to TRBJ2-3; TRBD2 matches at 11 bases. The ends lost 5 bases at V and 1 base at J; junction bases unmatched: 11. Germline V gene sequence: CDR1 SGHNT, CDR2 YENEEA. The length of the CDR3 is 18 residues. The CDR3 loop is CASSLGLAGGRGTDTQYF. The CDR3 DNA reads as TGTGCCAGCAGCCTTGGGCTAGCGGGAGGCCGGGGCACAGATACGCAGTATTTT.

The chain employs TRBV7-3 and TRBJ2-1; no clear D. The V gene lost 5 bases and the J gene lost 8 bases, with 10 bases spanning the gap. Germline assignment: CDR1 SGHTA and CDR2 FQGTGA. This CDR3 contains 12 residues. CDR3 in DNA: TGTGCCAGCAGCATGGAGTCCCATGAGCAGTTCTTC. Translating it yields CASSMESHEQFF.

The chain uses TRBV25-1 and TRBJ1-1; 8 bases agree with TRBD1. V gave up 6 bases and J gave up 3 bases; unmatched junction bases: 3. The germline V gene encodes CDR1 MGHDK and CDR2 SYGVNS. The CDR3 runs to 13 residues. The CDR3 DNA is TGTGCCAGCAGGCAACAGGGGGACACTGAAGCTTTCTTT. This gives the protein CASRQQGDTEAFF.

CDR3 protein: CASSLALAASYEQYF. DNA of the CDR3: TGCGCCAGCAGCTTGGCCCTAGCGGCTTCCTACGAGCAGTACTTC. The V gene is TRBV5-1, the J gene TRBJ2-7; 7 nucleotides agree with TRBD2. This CDR3 spans 15 amino acids. Germline CDR1 reads SGHRS; CDR2 reads YFSETQ. V lost 0 bases to trimming and J lost 1 base; unmatched junction nucleotides: 4.

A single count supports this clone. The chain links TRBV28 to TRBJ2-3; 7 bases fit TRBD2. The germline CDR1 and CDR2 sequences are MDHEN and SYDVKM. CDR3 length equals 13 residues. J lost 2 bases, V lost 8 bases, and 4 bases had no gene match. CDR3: CASGSGVTDTQYF. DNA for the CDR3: TGTGCCAGCGGAAGCGGGGTCACAGATACGCAGTATTTT. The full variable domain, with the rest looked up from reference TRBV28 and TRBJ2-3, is DVKVTQSSRYLVKRTGEKVFLECVQDMDHENMFWYRQDPGLGLRLIYFSYDVKMKEKGDIPEGYSVSREKKERFSLILESASTNQTSMYLCASGSGVTDTQYFGPGTRLTVL.

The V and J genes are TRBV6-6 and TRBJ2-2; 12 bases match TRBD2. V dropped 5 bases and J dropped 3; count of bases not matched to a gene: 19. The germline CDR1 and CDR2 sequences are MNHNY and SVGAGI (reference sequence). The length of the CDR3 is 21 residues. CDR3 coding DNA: TGTGCCAGCAGTCCGACTAGCGGGAGAATACTACTCCGGGGGTACACCGGGGAGCTGTTTTTT. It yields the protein CASSPTSGRILLRGYTGELFF.

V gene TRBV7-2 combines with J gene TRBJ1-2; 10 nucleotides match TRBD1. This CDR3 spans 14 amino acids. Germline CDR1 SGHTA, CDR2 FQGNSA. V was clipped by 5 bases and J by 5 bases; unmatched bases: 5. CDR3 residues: CASSQDRGQYGYTF. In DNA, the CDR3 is TGTGCCAGCAGCCAAGACAGGGGGCAGTATGGCTACACCTTC.

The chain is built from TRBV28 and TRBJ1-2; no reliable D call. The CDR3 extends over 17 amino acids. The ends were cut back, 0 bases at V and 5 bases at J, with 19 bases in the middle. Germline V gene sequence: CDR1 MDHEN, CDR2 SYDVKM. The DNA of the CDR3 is TGTGCCAGCAGTTTATGGGGTGGGGTAGGAGTGGGATATGGCTACACCTTC. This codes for CASSLWGGVGVGYGYTF.